These 32 T cell receptor beta chains were all obtained from the same sample, sequenced in a study of blood T cell repertoires in COVID-19 (dated by TCRdb to about 2020). Library prep was done by the immunoSEQ multiplex PCR assay. TCRdb mirrors the immuneACCESS table, restricted to in-frame sequences. Some clones are absent from its copies; in checked studies, under half trace to an unresolved V gene, and the reason for the others is unknown. The sample has about 320,000 clones on record, roughly 85% of them singletons. The top ten hold 1.9% of the sample. The specimen sequenced was PBMCs or T cells enriched from blood (not recorded which). Every receptor here comes from a woman between 25 and 40 years old who had been exposed to COVID-19.

This clone was picked up one time. The chain carries TRBV11-2 and TRBJ1-2; 12 nucleotides match TRBD1. J gave up 1 base and V 6 bases, and 12 bases lay outside the gene matches. CDR3 size: 18 residues. Germline CDR1 is SGHAT and CDR2 is FQNNGV. CDR3 nucleotides: TGTGCCAGCAGTCCCGGCCCGGGACAGGGGGCCGGTAACTATGGCTACACCTTC. This gives the protein CASSPGPGQGAGNYGYTF.

This sequence joins TRBV7-3 and TRBJ1-5; no clear D. The germline V and J ends were trimmed by 6 bases and 0 bases, with 6 bases remaining between them. From germline, CDR1 is SGHTA and CDR2 FQGTGA. The CDR3 is 13 amino acids. The CDR3 DNA sequence: TGTGCCAGCAGTTTCTATAGCAATCAGCCCCAGCATTTT. It codes for CASSFYSNQPQHF. The complete variable domain, with remaining parts taken from reference TRBV7-3 and TRBJ1-5, reads GAGVSQTPSNKVTEKGKYVELRCDPISGHTALYWYRQSLGQGPEFLIYFQGTGAADDSGLPNDRFFAVRPEGSVSTLKIQRTERGDSAVYLCASSFYSNQPQHFGDGTRLSIL.

Concerning this clone: At one of its ends the junction is not consistent with the germline gene, which may arise from a read error. V usage is TRBV12-3 or TRBV12-4 and J usage is TRBJ1-5, with a possible D match to TRBD1 (6 bases). The CDR3 is 13 amino acids. CDR3 amino acids: CASSRTETQLQHF. In nucleotides, the CDR3 is TGTGCCAGCAGCCGGACAGAGACCCAGCTCCAGCATTTT.

The V and J genes are TRBV30 and TRBJ2-1; D not resolved. V was cut by 1 base and J by 4 bases, with 11 bases left in between. The germline CDR1 and CDR2 sequences are GTSNPN and SVGIG (reference sequence). The CDR3 runs 14 residues. The CDR3 DNA is TGTGCCTGGAGTGCCATAAGAGATTACAATGAGCAGTTCTTC. Its translation is CAWSAIRDYNEQFF.

The table lists this clone with many counts. The chain has TRBV27 and TRBJ2-3, with 7 bases lining up with TRBD2. The CDR3 is 14 residues long. Germline lookup yields CDR1 MNHEY and CDR2 SMNVEV (reference sequence). V dropped 8 bases and J dropped 2; count of bases not matched to a gene: 7. The CDR3 sequence: CASRDYVYTDTQYF. Written as DNA, the CDR3 is TGTGCCAGCCGGGACTACGTCTACACAGATACGCAGTATTTT.

The chain combines TRBV28 with TRBJ2-2; perhaps TRBD2 as D (5 bases). Germline-derived CDR1 and CDR2 are MDHEN and SYDVKM. This CDR3 is 15 amino acids long. V lost 6 bases and J 5 bases, leaving 16 bases between the germline ends. CDR3 sequence reads: CASRSNGMGTGELFF. The CDR3 DNA reads as TGTGCCAGCAGAAGCAACGGGATGGGAACCGGGGAGCTGTTTTTT.

The rearrangement uses TRBV4-2 and TRBJ1-1; D possibly corresponds to TRBD1 (5 bases). CDR3 length: 14 amino acids. CDR1 is LGHNA, CDR2 YNFKEQ, per germline. Trimming pared 0 bases from V and 4 bases from J, leaving 9 bases between. The CDR3 DNA is TGTGCCAGCAGCCAAGAATTAAGGGGCACTGAAGCTTTCTTT. This gives the protein CASSQELRGTEAFF.

CDR3 bases: TGTGCCAGCAGCCTGGTAGGGGCGTCCTCCTACGAGCAGTACTTC. Amino acids: CASSLVGASSYEQYF. The chain links TRBV7-2 to TRBJ2-7; TRBD1 is a possible D gene (5 bases). CDR3 length: 15 residues. The V and J ends lost 5 bases and 0 bases respectively, with 14 bases between them. From germline, CDR1 is SGHTA and CDR2 FQGNSA.

This chain connects TRBV3-1 (or the pseudogene TRBV3-2) to TRBJ2-7; the D gene is possibly TRBD1 (5 bases). Germline V CDR1 and CDR2: LGHDT, YNNKEL (reference sequence). The CDR3 consists of 15 residues. The V end was cut by 1 base, the J end by 4 bases, with 14 bases between. DNA of the CDR3: TGTGCCAGCAGCCAAGTTGTTCAGGGTGCATACGAGCAGTACTTC. Amino acid sequence: CASSQVVQGAYEQYF.

The chain is built from TRBV30 and TRBJ1-1; a weak D match, TRBD1 (6 bases). CDR1 and CDR2 from the germline V gene are GTSNPN and SVGIG (reference sequence). V lost 7 bases, J lost 4 bases, and 16 bases lay in between. The CDR3 sequence is 13 residues long. The CDR3 DNA reads as TGTGCCTCGGACAGCCTAGTGGGCACTGAAGCTTTCTTT. It encodes CASDSLVGTEAFF.

The V and J genes are TRBV5-6 and TRBJ1-1; 7 nucleotides agree with TRBD1. The V gene end was trimmed by 3 bases and the J gene end by 0 bases; junction bases not matched to a gene: 8. Germline V lookup: CDR1 SGHDT, CDR2 YYEEEE. The length of the CDR3 is 16 residues. The CDR3 is CASSSWDRPLNTEAFF. The CDR3 DNA sequence: TGTGCCAGCAGCTCGTGGGACAGACCGCTGAACACTGAAGCTTTCTTT.

The rearrangement joins TRBV27 to TRBJ2-1; 9 nucleotides align to TRBD1. Germline CDR1 and CDR2: MNHEY and SMNVEV (reference sequence). The CDR3 contains 14 residues. The V gene end was trimmed by 2 bases and the J gene end by 4 bases; junction bases not matched to a gene: 0. In DNA, the CDR3 is TGTGCCAGCAGTTTAGACAGGGGGTACAATGAGCAGTTCTTC. Protein product: CASSLDRGYNEQFF.

V is TRBV2 and J is TRBJ2-3, with D possibly matching TRBD2 (6 bases). V lost 4 bases to trimming and J lost 3 bases, with 14 bases between them. Germline values: CDR1 SNHLY, CDR2 FYNNEI. This CDR3 has 15 amino acids. CDR3 sequence reads: CASSARWAGTDTQYF. DNA for the CDR3: TGTGCCAGCAGTGCCCGTTGGGCGGGGACAGATACGCAGTATTTT. Drawing the rest from reference TRBV2 and TRBJ2-3, the complete variable domain is EPEVTQTPSHQVTQMGQEVILRCVPISNHLYFYWYRQILGQKVEFLVSFYNNEISEKSEIFDDQFSVERPDGSNFTLKIRSTKLEDSAMYFCASSARWAGTDTQYFGPGTRLTVL.

V gene TRBV7-2 combines with J gene TRBJ2-5, with TRBD2 matching 10 bases. The CDR3 loop spans 13 amino acids. Germline CDR1 reads SGHTA; CDR2 reads FQGNSA. The ends lost 3 bases at V and 5 bases at J; junction bases unmatched: 0. This CDR3 is CASSFSGGETQYF. DNA of the CDR3: TGTGCCAGCAGCTTTAGCGGGGGGGAGACCCAGTACTTC.

J is TRBJ2-5 and V is TRBV30, with 10 bases aligning to TRBD2. This CDR3 region has 13 residues. J lost 6 bases, V lost 4 bases, and 5 bases had no gene match. CDR1 and CDR2 from the germline V gene are GTSNPN and SVGIG (reference sequence). CDR3 residues: CAWMASGGKTQYF. DNA of the CDR3: TGTGCCTGGATGGCTAGCGGGGGTAAGACCCAGTACTTC.

This chain joins TRBV19 and TRBJ1-2; 7 bases fit TRBD1. V was clipped by 3 bases and J by 4 bases; unmatched bases: 11. CDR3 length: 16 amino acids. Germline V gene lookup returns CDR1 LNHDA and CDR2 SQIVND (reference sequence). The CDR3 loop reads CASSIPGPQGGYGYTF. In nucleotides, the CDR3 is TGTGCCAGTAGTATCCCCGGCCCGCAGGGGGGCTATGGCTACACCTTC.

The chain combines TRBV2 with TRBJ2-7; D remains ambiguous. Trimming removed 6 bases at V and 4 bases at J, with 13 bases between. The CDR3 spans 13 residues. Germline V gene lookup returns CDR1 SNHLY and CDR2 FYNNEI. The CDR3 reads CASSASEAYEQYF. The CDR3 DNA is TGTGCCAGCAGCGCCTCTGAGGCTTACGAGCAGTACTTC.

The gene calls are TRBV28 and TRBJ1-5; D remains unclear. The length of the CDR3 is 16 residues. Trimming removed 6 bases from V and 6 bases from J, with 21 bases in between. Germline V gene sequence: CDR1 MDHEN, CDR2 SYDVKM. The CDR3 region has the DNA TGTGCCAGCAGCTCCCCTGGGCATGGGTCGAGTCAGCCCCAGCATTTT. This encodes CASSSPGHGSSQPQHF.

The chain recombines TRBV6-5 with TRBJ1-5; D uncertain. CDR3 length equals 11 residues. V was cut by 6 bases and J by 5 bases, with 5 bases left in between. CDR1 and CDR2 from the germline V gene are MNHEY and SVGAGI. The CDR3 reads CASSPDQPQHF. For the CDR3, the DNA is TGTGCCAGCAGCCCGGATCAGCCCCAGCATTTT.

The V call is TRBV19, the J call TRBJ1-2; TRBD1 is a possible D gene (6 bases). Per the germline V gene, CDR1 is LNHDA and CDR2 is SQIVND (reference sequence). The CDR3 totals 18 residues. V was clipped by 4 bases and J by 0 bases, with 21 bases between them. Written as DNA, the CDR3 is TGTGCCAGTAGTACCTACGCGAATACAGGGTTGGCTAACTATGGCTACACCTTC. Protein: CASSTYANTGLANYGYTF.

The J gene is TRBJ1-4, the V gene TRBV2; TRBD1 aligns across 7 bases. The CDR3 covers 15 residues. Germline lookup yields CDR1 SNHLY and CDR2 FYNNEI. With V trimmed by 3 bases and J by 8 bases, 9 bases remained unmatched. Written as DNA, the CDR3 is TGTGCCAGCAGTGAGACAGGGTTAGATTACGAAAAACTGTTTTTT. This gives the protein CASSETGLDYEKLFF.

The chain joins TRBV30 to TRBJ1-6; D ambiguous. The V end was cut by 1 base, the J end by 9 bases, with 10 bases between. Looked up from germline, CDR1 is GTSNPN and CDR2 is SVGIG (reference sequence). CDR3 length: 13 amino acids. Here the CDR3 reads CAWSGLPGSPLHF. CDR3 DNA sequence: TGTGCCTGGAGTGGCCTCCCAGGTTCACCCCTCCACTTT.

This clone was found once. The V and J genes are TRBV10-3 and TRBJ2-5, with 8 bases fitting TRBD2. Germline trimming cut 7 bases from V and 7 bases from J; bases unmatched to any gene: 14. Per the germline V gene, CDR1 is ENHRY and CDR2 is SYGVKD. This CDR3 comprises 15 residues. The CDR3 sequence: CAIKTKAGEGGTQYF. DNA of the CDR3: TGTGCCATCAAGACCAAAGCGGGAGAGGGAGGGACCCAGTACTTC.

The chain employs TRBV24-1 and TRBJ2-2; possibly TRBD2 for D (5 bases). Germline V CDR1 and CDR2: KGHDR, SFDVKD. V was pared by 9 bases and J by 1 base, with 11 bases between. This CDR3 has 14 amino acids. The CDR3 bases are TGTGCCACCCATCCTGGACTGAACACCGGGGAGCTGTTTTTT. It encodes CATHPGLNTGELFF.

The genes are TRBV28 and TRBJ1-5, with D perhaps TRBD1 (5 bases). Trimming removed 3 bases from V and 6 bases from J, with 12 bases in between. The CDR3 consists of 14 residues. CDR1 and CDR2 from the germline V gene are MDHEN and SYDVKM. In nucleotides, the CDR3 is TGTGCCAGCAGTTTCTGGGGCGGGGGTCAGCCCCAGCATTTT. Residues: CASSFWGGGQPQHF.

For this clone: The germline gene is not matched at one end of the junction; a read error may be the cause. The chain has TRBV7-7 and TRBJ2-5; TRBD1 matches at 9 bases. This CDR3 has 15 amino acids. CDR1 and CDR2 from the germline V gene are SSHAT and FNYEAQ (reference sequence). CDR3 nucleotide sequence: TGTGCTAGCAGCTTAGGTACAGGGGGCTACGAGACCCAGTACTTC. Translation gives CASSLGTGGYETQYF.

This chain links TRBV18 with TRBJ1-3; weak D call: TRBD1 (6 bases). Trimming stripped 3 bases from V and 2 bases from J, with 20 bases between. CDR3 length: 18 residues. Per the germline V gene, CDR1 is KGHSH and CDR2 is LQKENI. Here the CDR3 DNA reads TGTGCCAGCTCACCCAAAACAGGGCATTTGCCTCCTGGAAACACCATATATTTT. Its protein product is CASSPKTGHLPPGNTIYF.

This CDR3 reads CASSESSTGLNYGYTF. The CDR3 bases are TGTGCCAGCAGTGAAAGCTCGACAGGGCTAAACTATGGCTACACCTTC. The chain combines TRBV6-1 with TRBJ1-2; 7 bases are shared with TRBD1. CDR1 MNHNS and CDR2 SASEGT come from the germline V gene. Trimming took 2 bases from V and 2 from J; bases not matched to a gene: 8. The CDR3 is 16 amino acids.

The chain uses TRBV2 and TRBJ2-1; weak D call: TRBD2 (5 bases). This CDR3 has 13 residues. V was pared by 6 bases and J by 12 bases, with 18 bases between. In germline, CDR1 is SNHLY, CDR2 FYNNEI. In DNA form, the CDR3 reads TGTGCCAGCAGCCTGCGGACTCCTTCTCCGCAGTTCTTC. Its translation is CASSLRTPSPQFF. The complete variable domain, with remaining parts taken from reference TRBV2 and TRBJ2-1, reads EPEVTQTPSHQVTQMGQEVILRCVPISNHLYFYWYRQILGQKVEFLVSFYNNEISEKSEIFDDQFSVERPDGSNFTLKIRSTKLEDSAMYFCASSLRTPSPQFFGPGTRLTVL.

V gene TRBV29-1 combines with J gene TRBJ1-2; TRBD1 matches 8 bases. The ends lost 3 bases at V and 9 bases at J; junction bases unmatched: 12. This CDR3 comprises 14 residues. CDR1 and CDR2 (germline): SQVTM, ANQGSEA. This CDR3 is CSVDQEQGGDSYTF. In DNA, the CDR3 is TGCAGCGTTGATCAGGAACAGGGGGGAGATAGCTACACCTTC.

The rearrangement joins TRBV7-9 to TRBJ1-2; D possibly corresponds to TRBD1 (6 bases). CDR3 length equals 15 residues. In germline, CDR1 is SEHNR, CDR2 FQNEAQ (reference sequence). Trimming shortened V by 2 bases and J by 0 bases, and 10 bases separated the two germline ends. The CDR3 DNA reads TGTGCCAGCAGCTTAATACAGGGTACTAACTATGGCTACACCTTC. This gives the protein CASSLIQGTNYGYTF. Full variable domain (rest looked up from reference TRBV7-9 and TRBJ1-2): DTGVSQNPRHKITKRGQNVTFRCDPISEHNRLYWYRQTLGQGPEFLTYFQNEAQLEKSRLLSDRFSAERPKGSFSTLEIQRTEQGDSAMYLCASSLIQGTNYGYTFGSGTRLTVV.

The chain has TRBV28 and TRBJ2-2, with a possible D match to TRBD1 (6 bases). V lost 6 bases to trimming and J lost 3 bases, with 14 bases between them. Germline assignment: CDR1 MDHEN and CDR2 SYDVKM. The CDR3 consists of 15 residues. The CDR3 region has the DNA TGTGCCAGCAGCCTACAGGGAACGGACACCGGGGAGCTGTTTTTT. Amino acids: CASSLQGTDTGELFF.